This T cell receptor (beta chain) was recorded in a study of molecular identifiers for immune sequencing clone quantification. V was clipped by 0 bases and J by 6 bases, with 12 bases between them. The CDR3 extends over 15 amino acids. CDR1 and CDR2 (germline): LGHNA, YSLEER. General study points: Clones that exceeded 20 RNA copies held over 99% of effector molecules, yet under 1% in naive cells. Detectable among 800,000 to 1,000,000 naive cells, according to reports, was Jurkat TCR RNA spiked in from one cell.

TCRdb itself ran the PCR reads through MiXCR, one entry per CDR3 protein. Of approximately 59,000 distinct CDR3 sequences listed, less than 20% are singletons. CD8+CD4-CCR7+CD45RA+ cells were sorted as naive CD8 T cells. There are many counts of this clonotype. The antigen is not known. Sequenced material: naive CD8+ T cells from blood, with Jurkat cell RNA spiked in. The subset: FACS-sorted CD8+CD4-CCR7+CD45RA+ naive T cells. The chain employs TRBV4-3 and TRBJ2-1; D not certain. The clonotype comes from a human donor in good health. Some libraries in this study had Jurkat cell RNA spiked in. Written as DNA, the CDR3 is TGCGCCAGCAGCCAAGACCACCCAGACTTCAATGAGCAGTTCTTC. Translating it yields CASSQDHPDFNEQFF.